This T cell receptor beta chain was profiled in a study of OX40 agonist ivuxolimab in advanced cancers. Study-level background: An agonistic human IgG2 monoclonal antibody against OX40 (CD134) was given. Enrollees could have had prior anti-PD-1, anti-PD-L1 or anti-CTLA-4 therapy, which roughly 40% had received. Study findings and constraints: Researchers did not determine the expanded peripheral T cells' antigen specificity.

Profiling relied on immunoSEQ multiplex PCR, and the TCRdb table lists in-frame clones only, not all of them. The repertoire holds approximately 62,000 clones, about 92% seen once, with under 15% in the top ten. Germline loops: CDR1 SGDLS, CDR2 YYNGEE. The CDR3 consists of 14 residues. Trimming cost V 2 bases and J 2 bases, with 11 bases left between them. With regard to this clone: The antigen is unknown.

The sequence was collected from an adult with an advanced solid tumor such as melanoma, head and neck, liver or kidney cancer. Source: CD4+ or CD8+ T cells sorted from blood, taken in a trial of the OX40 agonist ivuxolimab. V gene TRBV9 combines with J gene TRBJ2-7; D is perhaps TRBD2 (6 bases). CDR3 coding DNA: TGTGCCAGCAGCGTGGGGGGAGTCACCTACGAGCAGTACTTC. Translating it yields CASSVGGVTYEQYF.